This T cell receptor (beta chain) was observed in a study of T cell responses to AZD1222 COVID-19 vaccine. Study-level background: Samples with a second dose at about 4 or about 12 weeks were pooled together. Study findings and constraints: After two AZD1222 doses, spike-specific TCR breadth and depth rose versus day 0. A mostly white British donor set with more females was recruited, and clonal diversity was possibly underestimated.

Notes on this clone: Its antigen is not known.

Assay: immunoSEQ multiplex PCR; the TCRdb copy retains only in-frame clones and omits some. The profile shows more than 80,000 clones, 88% of them singletons. The CDR3 runs 13 residues. V was cut by 1 base and J by 4 bases, with 8 bases left in between. The germline V gene encodes CDR1 SNHLY and CDR2 FYNNEI. The sample here was peripheral blood, taken on day 0 of AZD1222 vaccination. This TCR was recovered from an adult in good health. V is TRBV2 and J is TRBJ2-7; D remains ambiguous. The DNA of the CDR3 is TGTGCCAGCAGTGAAGGCAGCGCTTACGAGCAGTACTTC. It specifies CASSEGSAYEQYF.